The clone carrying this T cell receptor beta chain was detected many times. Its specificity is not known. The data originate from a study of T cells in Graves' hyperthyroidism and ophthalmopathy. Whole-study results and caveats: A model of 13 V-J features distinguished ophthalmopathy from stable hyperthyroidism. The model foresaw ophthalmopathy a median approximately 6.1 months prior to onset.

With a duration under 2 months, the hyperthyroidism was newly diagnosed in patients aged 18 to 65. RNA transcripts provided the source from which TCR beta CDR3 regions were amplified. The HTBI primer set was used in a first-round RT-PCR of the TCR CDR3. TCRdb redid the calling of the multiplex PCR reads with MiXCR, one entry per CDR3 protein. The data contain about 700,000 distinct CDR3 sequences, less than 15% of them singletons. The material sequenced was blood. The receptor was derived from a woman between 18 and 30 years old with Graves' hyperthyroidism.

CDR3 DNA sequence: TGTGCCAGCACCTTTAGGCGGGGAGAGACCCAGTACTTC. Residues: CASTFRRGETQYF. The rearrangement joins TRBV6-1 to TRBJ2-5; the D gene is possibly TRBD2 (6 bases). Germline V lookup: CDR1 MNHNS, CDR2 SASEGT. V gave up 7 bases and J gave up 4 bases, with 13 bases separating them. This CDR3 comprises 13 residues.